The following is a T cell receptor beta chain sequence with its context. The data derive from a study of identifying expanded T cells in peripheral blood. The V gene lost 0 bases and the J gene lost 6 bases, with 6 bases spanning the gap. CDR3 length equals 12 residues. CDR1 is SQVTM, CDR2 ANQGSEA, per germline. TCRdb's table, derived via immunoSEQ multiplex PCR, lists solely in-frame clones and lacks some. The profile shows about 100,000 clones, over 80% of them singletons. V usage is TRBV29-1 and J usage is TRBJ2-1, with D unresolved. The TCR originated in a person aged 18-69 years in good health. Sequences were obtained from blood. The CDR3 sequence: CSVEDRGNEQFF. The CDR3 coding sequence is TGCAGCGTTGAAGATCGAGGCAATGAGCAGTTCTTC.